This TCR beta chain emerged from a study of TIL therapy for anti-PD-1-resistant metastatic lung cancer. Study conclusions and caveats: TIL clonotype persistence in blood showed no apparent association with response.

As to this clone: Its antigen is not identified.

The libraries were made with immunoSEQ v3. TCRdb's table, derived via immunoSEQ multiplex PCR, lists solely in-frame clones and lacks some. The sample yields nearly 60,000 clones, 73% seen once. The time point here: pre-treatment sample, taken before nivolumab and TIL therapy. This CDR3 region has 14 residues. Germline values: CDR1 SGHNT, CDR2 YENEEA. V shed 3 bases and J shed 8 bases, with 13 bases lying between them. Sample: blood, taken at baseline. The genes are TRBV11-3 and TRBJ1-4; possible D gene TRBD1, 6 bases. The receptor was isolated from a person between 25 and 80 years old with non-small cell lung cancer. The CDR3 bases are TGTGCCAGCAGCTTTGGGGGGCAGCGAGAAAAACTGTTTTTT. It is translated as CASSFGGQREKLFF.